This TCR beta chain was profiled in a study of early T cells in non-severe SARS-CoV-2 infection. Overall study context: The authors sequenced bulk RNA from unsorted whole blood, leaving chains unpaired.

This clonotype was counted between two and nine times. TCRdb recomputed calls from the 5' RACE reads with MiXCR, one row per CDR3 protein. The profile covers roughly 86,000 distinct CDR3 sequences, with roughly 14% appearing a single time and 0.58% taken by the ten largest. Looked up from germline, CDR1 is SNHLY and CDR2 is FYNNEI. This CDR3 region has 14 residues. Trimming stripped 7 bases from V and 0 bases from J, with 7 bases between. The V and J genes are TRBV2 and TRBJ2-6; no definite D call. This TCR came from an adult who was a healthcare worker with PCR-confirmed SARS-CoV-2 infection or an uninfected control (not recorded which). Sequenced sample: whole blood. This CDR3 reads CASIGFSGANVLTF. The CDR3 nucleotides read TGTGCCAGCATTGGATTCTCTGGGGCCAACGTCCTGACTTTC. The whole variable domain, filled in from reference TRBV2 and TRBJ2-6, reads EPEVTQTPSHQVTQMGQEVILRCVPISNHLYFYWYRQILGQKVEFLVSFYNNEISEKSEIFDDQFSVERPDGSNFTLKIRSTKLEDSAMYFCASIGFSGANVLTFGAGSRLTVL.